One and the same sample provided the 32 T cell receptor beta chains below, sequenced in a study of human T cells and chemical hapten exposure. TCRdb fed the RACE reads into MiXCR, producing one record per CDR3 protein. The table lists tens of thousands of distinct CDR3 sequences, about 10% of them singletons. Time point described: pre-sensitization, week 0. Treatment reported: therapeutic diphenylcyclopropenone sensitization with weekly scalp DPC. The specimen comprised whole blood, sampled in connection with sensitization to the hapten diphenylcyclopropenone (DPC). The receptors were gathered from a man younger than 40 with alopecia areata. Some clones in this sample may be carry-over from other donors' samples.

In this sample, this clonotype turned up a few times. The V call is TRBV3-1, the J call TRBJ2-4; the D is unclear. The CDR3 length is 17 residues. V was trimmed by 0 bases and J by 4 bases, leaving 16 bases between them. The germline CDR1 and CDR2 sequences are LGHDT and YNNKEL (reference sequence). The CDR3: CASSQDQGQLWKNIQYF. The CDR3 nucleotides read TGTGCCAGCAGCCAAGATCAAGGTCAGCTATGGAAAAACATTCAGTACTTC.

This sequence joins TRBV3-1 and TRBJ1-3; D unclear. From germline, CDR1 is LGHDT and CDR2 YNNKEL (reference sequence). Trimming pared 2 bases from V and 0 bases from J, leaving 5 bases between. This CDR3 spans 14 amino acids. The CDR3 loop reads CASSQSYSGNTIYF. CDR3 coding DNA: TGTGCCAGCAGCCAAAGTTACTCTGGAAACACCATATATTTT.

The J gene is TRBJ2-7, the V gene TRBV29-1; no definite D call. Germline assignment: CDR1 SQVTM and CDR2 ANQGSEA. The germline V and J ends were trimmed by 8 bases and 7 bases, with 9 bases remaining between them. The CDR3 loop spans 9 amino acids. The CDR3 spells CSPNGEQYV. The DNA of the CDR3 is TGCAGCCCTAATGGGGAGCAGTACGTC.

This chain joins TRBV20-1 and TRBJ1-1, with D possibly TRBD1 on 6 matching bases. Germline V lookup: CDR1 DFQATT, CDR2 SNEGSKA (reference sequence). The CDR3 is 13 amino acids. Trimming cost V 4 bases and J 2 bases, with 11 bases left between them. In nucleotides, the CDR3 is TGCAGTGCTACGACAGGCGGTAACACTGAAGCTTTCTTT. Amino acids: CSATTGGNTEAFF.

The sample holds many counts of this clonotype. For the CDR3, the DNA is TGTGCCAGCAGCTTAGGGGGACCCCGTCAGCCCCAGCATTTT. This gives the protein CASSLGGPRQPQHF. The chain uses TRBV7-6 and TRBJ1-5, with a tentative D call TRBD1 (5 bases). V was clipped by 1 base and J by 6 bases, with 10 bases between them. Germline V gene sequence: CDR1 SGHVS, CDR2 FNYEAQ. This CDR3 has 14 amino acids.

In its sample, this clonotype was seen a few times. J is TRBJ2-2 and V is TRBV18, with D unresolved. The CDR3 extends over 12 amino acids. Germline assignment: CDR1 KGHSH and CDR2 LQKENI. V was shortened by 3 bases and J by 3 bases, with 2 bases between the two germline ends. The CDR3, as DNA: TGTGCCAGCTCACCTGACACCGGGGAGCTGTTTTTT. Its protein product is CASSPDTGELFF. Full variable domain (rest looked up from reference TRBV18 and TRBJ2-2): NAGVMQNPRHLVRRRGQEARLRCSPMKGHSHVYWYRQLPEEGLKFMVYLQKENIIDESGMPKERFSAEFPKEGPSILRIQQVVRGDSAAYFCASSPDTGELFFGEGSRLTVL.

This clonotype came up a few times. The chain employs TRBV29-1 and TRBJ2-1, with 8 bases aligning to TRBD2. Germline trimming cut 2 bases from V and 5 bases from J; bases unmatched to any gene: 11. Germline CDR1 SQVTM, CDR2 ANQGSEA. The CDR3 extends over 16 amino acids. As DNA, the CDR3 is TGCAGCGTTGAAACTCCCGGGACTAGTTTGCACAATGAGCAGTTCTTC. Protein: CSVETPGTSLHNEQFF.

Written as DNA, the CDR3 is TGTGCCAGCCTATATGGACGGTACCAAGAGACCCAGTACTTC. This codes for CASLYGRYQETQYF. This chain links TRBV7-2 with TRBJ2-5; D gene uncertain. The ends were cut back, 8 bases at V and 0 bases at J, with 13 bases in the middle. Germline CDR1 SGHTA, CDR2 FQGNSA. This CDR3 comprises 14 residues.

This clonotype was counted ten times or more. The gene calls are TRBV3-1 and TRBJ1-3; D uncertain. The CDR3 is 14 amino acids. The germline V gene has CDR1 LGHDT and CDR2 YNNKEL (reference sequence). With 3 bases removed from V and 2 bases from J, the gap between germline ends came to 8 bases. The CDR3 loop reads CASSHSLTGNTIYF. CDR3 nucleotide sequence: TGTGCCAGCAGCCATTCCCTTACTGGAAACACCATATATTTT.

CDR3 nucleotide sequence: TGTGCCAGCAGTGGGCGCGGTAATCAGCCCCAGCATTTT. Residues: CASSGRGNQPQHF. The J gene is TRBJ1-5, the V gene TRBV2; no reliable D call. Germline lookup yields CDR1 SNHLY and CDR2 FYNNEI. Trimming removed 4 bases from V and 4 bases from J, with 8 bases in between. This CDR3 contains 13 residues.

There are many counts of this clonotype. CDR3 in amino acids: CAISPANYGYTF. For the CDR3, the DNA is TGTGCCATCAGCCCAGCGAACTATGGCTACACCTTC. The chain links TRBV10-3 to TRBJ1-2; D call uncertain. The CDR3 totals 12 residues. CDR1 is ENHRY, CDR2 SYGVKD, per germline. The ends were cut back, 6 bases at V and 2 bases at J, with 7 bases in the middle.

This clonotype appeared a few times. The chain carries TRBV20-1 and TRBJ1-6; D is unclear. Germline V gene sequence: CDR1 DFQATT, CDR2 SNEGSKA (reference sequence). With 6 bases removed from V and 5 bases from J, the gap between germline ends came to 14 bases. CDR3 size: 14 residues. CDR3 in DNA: TGCAGTGCAACCGGGCTAGGAAATAATTCACCCCTCCACTTT. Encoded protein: CSATGLGNNSPLHF.

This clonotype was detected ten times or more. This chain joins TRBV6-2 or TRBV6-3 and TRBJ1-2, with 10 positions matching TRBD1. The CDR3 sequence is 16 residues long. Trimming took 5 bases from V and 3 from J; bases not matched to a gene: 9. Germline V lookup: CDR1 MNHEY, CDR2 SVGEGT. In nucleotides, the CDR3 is TGTGCCAGCAGTCTTCGTCGACAGGGGGCTGACTATGGCTACACCTTC. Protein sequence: CASSLRRQGADYGYTF.

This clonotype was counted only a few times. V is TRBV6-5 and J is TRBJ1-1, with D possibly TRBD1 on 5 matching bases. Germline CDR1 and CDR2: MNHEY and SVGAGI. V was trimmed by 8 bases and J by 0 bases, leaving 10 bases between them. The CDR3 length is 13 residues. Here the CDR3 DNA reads TGTGCCAGCGGGGCAGGGCTGAACACTGAAGCTTTCTTT. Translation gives CASGAGLNTEAFF.

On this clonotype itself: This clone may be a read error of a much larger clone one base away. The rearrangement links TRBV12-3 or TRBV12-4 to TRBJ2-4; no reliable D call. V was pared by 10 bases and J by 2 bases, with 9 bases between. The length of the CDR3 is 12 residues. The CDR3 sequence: CAISHSKNIQYF. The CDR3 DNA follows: TGTGCCATCAGCCACTCCAAAAACATTCAGTACTTC.

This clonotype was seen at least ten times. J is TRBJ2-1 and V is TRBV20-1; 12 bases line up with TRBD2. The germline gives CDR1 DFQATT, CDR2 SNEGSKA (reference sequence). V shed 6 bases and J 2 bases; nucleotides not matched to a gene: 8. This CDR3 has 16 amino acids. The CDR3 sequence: CSATTSGSGAYNEQFF. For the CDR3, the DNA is TGCAGTGCCACGACTAGCGGGAGTGGAGCCTACAATGAGCAGTTCTTC.

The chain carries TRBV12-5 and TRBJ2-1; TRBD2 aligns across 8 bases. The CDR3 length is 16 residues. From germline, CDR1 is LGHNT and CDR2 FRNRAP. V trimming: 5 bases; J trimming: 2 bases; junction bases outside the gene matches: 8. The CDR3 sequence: CASGLPRGGTYNEQFF. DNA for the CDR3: TGTGCTAGTGGTCTCCCCCGGGGGGGAACCTACAATGAGCAGTTCTTC.

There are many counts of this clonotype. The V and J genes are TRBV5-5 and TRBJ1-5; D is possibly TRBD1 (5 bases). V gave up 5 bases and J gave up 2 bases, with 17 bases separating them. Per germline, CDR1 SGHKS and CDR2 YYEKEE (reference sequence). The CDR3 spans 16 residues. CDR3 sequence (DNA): TGTGCCAGCAGTATCACCTCAGGGATGGGCAATCAGCCCCAGCATTTT. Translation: CASSITSGMGNQPQHF.

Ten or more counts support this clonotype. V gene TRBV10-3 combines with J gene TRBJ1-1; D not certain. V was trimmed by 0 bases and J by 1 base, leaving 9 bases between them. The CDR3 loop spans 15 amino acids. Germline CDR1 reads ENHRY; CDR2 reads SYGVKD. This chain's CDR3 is CAISESASSNTEAFF. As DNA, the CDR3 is TGTGCCATCAGTGAGTCGGCGTCATCGAACACTGAAGCTTTCTTT.

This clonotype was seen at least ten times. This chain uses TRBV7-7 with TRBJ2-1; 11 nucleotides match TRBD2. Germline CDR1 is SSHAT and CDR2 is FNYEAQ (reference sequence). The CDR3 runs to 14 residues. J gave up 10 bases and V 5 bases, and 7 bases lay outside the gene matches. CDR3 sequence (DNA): TGTGCCAGCAGCCTCCAGACTAGCGGGGCAGAGCAGTTCTTC. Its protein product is CASSLQTSGAEQFF.

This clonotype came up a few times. The CDR3 region has the DNA TGCAGTGCGCTACTGGGGGGTTTTTACGAGCAGTACTTC. Encoded protein: CSALLGGFYEQYF. This chain uses TRBV20-1 with TRBJ2-7; tentatively, D is TRBD2 (6 bases). Germline CDR1 is DFQATT and CDR2 is SNEGSKA (reference sequence). V gave up 6 bases and J gave up 4 bases, with 16 bases separating them. The CDR3 is 13 residues long.

CDR3 DNA sequence: TGTGCCAGCAGCCTAGCGGGACACCCGAACACTGAAGCTTTCTTT. This sequence encodes CASSLAGHPNTEAFF. J is TRBJ1-1 and V is TRBV21-1. TRBV21-1 is reported as a pseudogene. The CDR3 totals 15 residues.

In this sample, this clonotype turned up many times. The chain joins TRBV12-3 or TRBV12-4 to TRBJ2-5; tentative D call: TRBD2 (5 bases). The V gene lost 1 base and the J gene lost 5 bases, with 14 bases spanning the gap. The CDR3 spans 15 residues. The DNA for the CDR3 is TGTGCCAGCAGTTTAGGATTACGGGGTGAGGAGACCCAGTACTTC. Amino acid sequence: CASSLGLRGEETQYF.

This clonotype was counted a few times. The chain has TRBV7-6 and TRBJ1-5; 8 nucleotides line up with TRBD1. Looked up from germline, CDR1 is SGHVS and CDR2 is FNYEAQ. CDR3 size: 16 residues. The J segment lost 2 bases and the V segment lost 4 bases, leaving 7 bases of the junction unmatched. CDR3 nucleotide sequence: TGTGCCAGCAGCTCTGGACAGGGTCAGGGCAATCAGCCCCAGCATTTT. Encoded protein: CASSSGQGQGNQPQHF.

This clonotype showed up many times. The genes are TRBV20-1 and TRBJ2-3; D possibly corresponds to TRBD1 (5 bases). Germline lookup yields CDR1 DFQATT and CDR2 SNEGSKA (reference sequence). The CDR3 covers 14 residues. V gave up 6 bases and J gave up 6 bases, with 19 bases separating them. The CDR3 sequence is CSAPTAQGLDTQYF. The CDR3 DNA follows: TGCAGTGCCCCCACCGCCCAGGGTTTGGATACGCAGTATTTT.

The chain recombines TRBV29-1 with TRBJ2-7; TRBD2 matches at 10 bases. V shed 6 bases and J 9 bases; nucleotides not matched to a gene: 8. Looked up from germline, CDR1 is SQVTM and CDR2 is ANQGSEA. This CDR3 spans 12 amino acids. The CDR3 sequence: CSVVSGRARQYV. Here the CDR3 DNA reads TGCAGCGTGGTAAGCGGGAGGGCACGGCAGTACGTC.

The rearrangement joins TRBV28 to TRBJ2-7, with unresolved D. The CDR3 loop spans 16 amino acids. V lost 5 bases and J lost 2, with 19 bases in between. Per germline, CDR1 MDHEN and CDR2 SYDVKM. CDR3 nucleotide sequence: TGTGCCAGCAGTCCCTCGGGCGGTTGGATTACCTACGAGCAGTACGTC. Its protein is CASSPSGGWITYEQYV.

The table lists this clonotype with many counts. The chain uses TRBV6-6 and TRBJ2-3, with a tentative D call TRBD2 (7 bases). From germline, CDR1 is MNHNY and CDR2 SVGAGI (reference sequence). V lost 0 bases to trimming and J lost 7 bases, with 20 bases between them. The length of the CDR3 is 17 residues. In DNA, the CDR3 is TGTGCCAGCAGTTACTCGAAGCATCGGGGGGCGCATCATACGCAGTATTTT. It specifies CASSYSKHRGAHHTQYF.

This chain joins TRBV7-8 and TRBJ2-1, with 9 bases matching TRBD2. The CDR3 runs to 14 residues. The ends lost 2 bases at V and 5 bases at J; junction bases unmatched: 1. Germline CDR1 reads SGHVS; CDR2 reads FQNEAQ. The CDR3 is CASSLRLADNEQFF. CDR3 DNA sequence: TGTGCCAGCAGCTTAAGACTAGCGGACAATGAGCAGTTCTTC.

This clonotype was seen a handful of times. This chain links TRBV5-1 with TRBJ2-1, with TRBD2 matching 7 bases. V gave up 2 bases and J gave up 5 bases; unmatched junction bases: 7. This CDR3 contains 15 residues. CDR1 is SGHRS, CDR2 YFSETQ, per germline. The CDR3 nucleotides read TGCGCCAGCAGCTTTTCGGCGGGAGTCAACAATGAGCAGTTCTTC. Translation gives CASSFSAGVNNEQFF.

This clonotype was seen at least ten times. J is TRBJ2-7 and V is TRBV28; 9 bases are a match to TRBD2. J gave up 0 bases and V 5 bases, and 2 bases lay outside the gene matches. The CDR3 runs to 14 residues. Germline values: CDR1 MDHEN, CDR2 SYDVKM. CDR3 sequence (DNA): TGTGCCAGCAGTAGCGGGGGGAGCTCCTACGAGCAGTACGTC. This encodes CASSSGGSSYEQYV.

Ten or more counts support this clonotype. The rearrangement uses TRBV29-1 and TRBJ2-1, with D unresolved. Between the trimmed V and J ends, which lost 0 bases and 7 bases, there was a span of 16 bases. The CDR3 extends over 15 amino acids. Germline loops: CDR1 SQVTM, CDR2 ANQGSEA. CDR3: CSVEDRAGPLNEQFF. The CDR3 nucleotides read TGCAGCGTTGAAGATAGGGCTGGCCCCCTTAATGAGCAGTTCTTC.